This T cell receptor (beta chain) comes out of a study of blood T cells in healthy people across ages. General study findings and limits: Naive T cell percentage showed a strong correlation with the diversity of TCR beta.

Sample-barcoded 5' priming and a J-beta primer mix drove a second PCR of about 6 to 12 cycles. TCRdb independently ran MiXCR on the 5' RACE reads; one entry per CDR3 protein. Altogether fewer than 2,000,000 distinct CDR3 sequences are present, about 39% being singletons, with the ten largest covering more than 20%. The CDR3 sequence is 16 residues long. Germline values: CDR1 MDHEN, CDR2 SYDVKM. Trimming left V 2 bases short and J 3 bases short, with 17 bases between. This clonotype occurred a few times. Its antigen is still unknown. This TCR was sampled from a human donor in good health. V usage is TRBV28 and J usage is TRBJ2-7, with D possibly called TRBD1 or TRBD2 (6 bases each). Input material: blood. The CDR3 spells CASSLVHQQGGYEQYF. The CDR3 DNA sequence: TGTGCCAGCAGTTTAGTACATCAACAGGGAGGCTACGAGCAGTACTTC. Filled out from reference TRBV28 and TRBJ2-7, the complete variable domain reads DVKVTQSSRYLVKRTGEKVFLECVQDMDHENMFWYRQDPGLGLRLIYFSYDVKMKEKGDIPEGYSVSREKKERFSLILESASTNQTSMYLCASSLVHQQGGYEQYFGPGTRLTVT.